Included here is one T cell receptor (beta chain) sequence, with context. The data are from a study of sequential checkpoint blockade in melanoma. Overall study: Arm A got nivolumab then ipilimumab; arm B the reverse, 1:1. Both treatment sequences were followed by maintenance nivolumab.

The CDR3 is 14 residues long. Germline values: CDR1 SGDLS, CDR2 YYNGEE. V was trimmed by 0 bases and J by 5 bases, leaving 11 bases between them. Noted treatment: randomized to nivolumab then ipilimumab (arm A) or the reverse (arm B). From thawed PBMCs, live CD3+CD8+ cells negative for CD19 and CD56 were sorted. Clones were sequenced by immunoSEQ multiplex PCR, and TCRdb holds only the in-frame ones, with some missing. The data contain over 25,000 clones, about 72% of them singletons. V usage is TRBV9 and J usage is TRBJ2-5; D unclear. This sequence originates from a human donor with melanoma. This specimen was CD8+ T cells sorted from blood (inferred from file names), taken from a patient given nivolumab and ipilimumab in sequence. Written as DNA, the CDR3 is TGTGCCAGCAGCGTAGATCAAAGCAGGGAGACCCAGTACTTC. Protein product: CASSVDQSRETQYF.